The 31 T cell receptor beta chains below were found in one sample sequenced in a study of monozygotic twins with inflammatory bowel disease. Reprocessing the 5' RACE reads, TCRdb reports a single entry for every CDR3 protein and omits DNA. The sample's table shows approximately 300,000 distinct CDR3 sequences. The material sequenced was blood. Receptors were obtained from a human donor with ulcerative colitis or Crohn's disease, or a healthy co-twin of an affected twin (not recorded which).

CDR3 loop: CASSHTGTSVYEQYF. V gene TRBV5-1 combines with J gene TRBJ2-7; the TCRdb call, TRBD2, lacks DNA for checking. The CDR3 totals 15 residues. Germline lookup yields CDR1 SGHRS and CDR2 YFSETQ.

The chain carries TRBV10-2 and TRBJ2-1. CDR1 is WSHSY, CDR2 SAAADI, per germline. The CDR3 runs to 11 residues. CDR3 region: CASRASNEQFF.

The CDR3 region is CASSVTATNEKLFF. The chain uses TRBV6-1 and TRBJ1-4. Germline CDR1 and CDR2: MNHNS and SASEGT. The CDR3 consists of 14 residues.

The chain uses TRBV20-1 and TRBJ1-2. CDR1 and CDR2 from the germline V gene are DFQATT and SNEGSKA (reference sequence). The CDR3 extends over 13 amino acids. This chain's CDR3 is CSGGAQRGVGYTF.

The J gene is TRBJ1-5, the V gene TRBV20-1; no DNA is available, so the TRBD1 call from TCRdb remains unchecked. This CDR3 has 13 amino acids. In germline, CDR1 is DFQATT, CDR2 SNEGSKA (reference sequence). The CDR3 spells CSARVGEDQPQHF.

This chain links TRBV12-3 or TRBV12-4 with TRBJ1-5; with no DNA, the TCRdb D assignment of TRBD1 cannot be verified. The CDR3 runs 16 residues. The CDR3 loop reads CASRKSTGFSNQPQHF.

This sequence joins TRBV18 and TRBJ2-3; as DNA is missing, the TRBD2 call by TCRdb cannot be tested. The CDR3 consists of 17 residues. Germline V gene sequence: CDR1 KGHSH, CDR2 LQKENI. CDR3 loop: CASSPIPGLGGTDTQYF.

The chain uses TRBV5-1 and TRBJ1-1; the D call from TCRdb, TRBD1, cannot be confirmed without DNA. The length of the CDR3 is 14 residues. Germline V lookup: CDR1 SGHRS, CDR2 YFSETQ. CDR3 amino acids: CASGATVGSTEAFF.

The rearrangement uses TRBV5-1 and TRBJ2-4; TCRdb lists TRBD1, though no DNA is available to test this call. The CDR3 covers 13 residues. In germline, CDR1 is SGHRS, CDR2 YFSETQ. CDR3 residues: CASSLAGEYIQYF.

The V gene is TRBV20-1, the J gene TRBJ2-7. The germline CDR1 and CDR2 sequences are DFQATT and SNEGSKA (reference sequence). The CDR3 is made up of 13 amino acids. This chain's CDR3 is CSARFKSSYEQYF.

The rearrangement joins TRBV20-1 to TRBJ2-3; TCRdb names TRBD2, which stays unverified in the absence of DNA. This CDR3 contains 16 residues. Germline CDR1 DFQATT, CDR2 SNEGSKA (reference sequence). This chain's CDR3 is CSARKASGRAGDTQYF.

The V call is TRBV5-1, the J call TRBJ2-3; the TCRdb D gene call, TRBD2, has no DNA to confirm it. CDR1 is SGHRS and CDR2 is YFSETQ in the germline V gene. The CDR3 extends over 16 amino acids. The CDR3 here is CASSLAGGLTEDTQYF.

The chain couples TRBV30 to TRBJ1-4; the D call from TCRdb, TRBD1, cannot be confirmed without DNA. The CDR3 runs to 16 residues. CDR1 is GTSNPN and CDR2 is SVGIG in the germline V gene (reference sequence). Here the CDR3 reads CAWSPPFDRSREKLFF.

The V call is TRBV5-1, the J call TRBJ1-3. The CDR3 has 16 amino acids. Germline V lookup: CDR1 SGHRS, CDR2 YFSETQ. CDR3 residues: CASSLGAGNSGNTIYF.

The CDR3 protein is CSARLITPRGQFF. This chain uses TRBV20-1 with TRBJ2-1; TCRdb returns TRBD1, unconfirmable since there is no DNA. Germline V gene data show CDR1 as DFQATT and CDR2 as SNEGSKA (reference sequence). The CDR3 extends over 13 amino acids.

The CDR3 sequence is CASREDREDQPQHF. The chain links TRBV12-3 or TRBV12-4 to TRBJ1-5; without DNA, the TCRdb call of TRBD1 cannot be checked. The CDR3 is made up of 14 amino acids.

The V and J genes are TRBV6-5 and TRBJ2-7. The CDR3 spans 15 residues. Germline CDR1 MNHEY, CDR2 SVGAGI. This CDR3 reads CASSYSSGSSYEQYF.

V gene TRBV5-1 combines with J gene TRBJ1-1; the D call from TCRdb, TRBD1, cannot be confirmed without DNA. Germline-derived CDR1 and CDR2 are SGHRS and YFSETQ. The CDR3 consists of 15 residues. CDR3 sequence: CASSLGWGARTEAFF.

The chain combines TRBV5-1 with TRBJ1-6. The CDR3 has 15 residues. Germline lookup yields CDR1 SGHRS and CDR2 YFSETQ. The CDR3 loop is CASSPTKNYNSPLHF.

V is TRBV29-1 and J is TRBJ2-5; TCRdb's D gene call, TRBD1, goes unchecked for lack of DNA. This CDR3 comprises 13 residues. Germline lookup yields CDR1 SQVTM and CDR2 ANQGSEA. CDR3 protein: CSVEDSGGETQYF.

The V and J genes are TRBV20-1 and TRBJ2-5. Germline V lookup: CDR1 DFQATT, CDR2 SNEGSKA (reference sequence). CDR3 length: 12 amino acids. The CDR3: CSASRAQETQYF.

The chain is built from TRBV7-2 and TRBJ2-7; the D call of TRBD2 rests on TCRdb alone, since no DNA is present to check it. The CDR3 sequence is 12 residues long. Germline loops: CDR1 SGHTA, CDR2 FQGNSA. CDR3 protein: CASSPAKSEQYF.

This sequence joins TRBV27 and TRBJ2-1; TCRdb selects TRBD2, and the lack of DNA leaves this call unchecked. Per germline, CDR1 MNHEY and CDR2 SMNVEV (reference sequence). The CDR3 is made up of 21 amino acids. The chain's CDR3 is CASSLFVASVASGFSYNEQFF.

The V call is TRBV6-6, the J call TRBJ1-2; no DNA is available, so the TRBD1 call from TCRdb remains unchecked. The CDR3 loop spans 12 amino acids. Germline V gene data show CDR1 as MNHNY and CDR2 as SVGAGI (reference sequence). The CDR3 loop is CASSPGSHGYTF.

The chain has TRBV28 and TRBJ1-5. This CDR3 contains 14 residues. Per the germline V gene, CDR1 is MDHEN and CDR2 is SYDVKM. CDR3 amino acids: CASSRRRGNQPQHF.

V and J are TRBV3-1 and TRBJ2-6; TCRdb gives TRBD2 as the D gene, but with no DNA this cannot be confirmed. The CDR3 is 18 amino acids. The V gene's germline CDR1 is LGHDT and CDR2 YNNKEL (reference sequence). The chain's CDR3 is CASSQGLAGRSGANVLTF.

The chain employs TRBV7-2 and TRBJ1-2; lacking DNA, the TRBD1 call made by TCRdb goes unchecked. Looked up from germline, CDR1 is SGHTA and CDR2 is FQGNSA. The CDR3 runs 15 residues. This CDR3 reads CASSPRGTELYGYTF. The full variable domain, rest sourced from reference TRBV7-2 and TRBJ1-2, is GAGVSQSPSNKVTEKGKDVELRCDPISGHTALYWYRQSLGQGLEFLIYFQGNSAPDKSGLPSDRFSAERTGGSVSTLTIQRTQQEDSAVYLCASSPRGTELYGYTFGSGTRLTVV.

The chain has TRBV28 and TRBJ2-5; lacking DNA, the TRBD1 call made by TCRdb goes unchecked. Germline lookup yields CDR1 MDHEN and CDR2 SYDVKM. This CDR3 is 14 amino acids long. CDR3 region: CASNPGQGLQTQYF.

The CDR3 loop is CASSGAGQGYSNQPQHF. This chain uses TRBV12-3 or TRBV12-4 with TRBJ1-5; the TRBD1 assignment by TCRdb is unverifiable without DNA. The CDR3 runs to 17 residues.

The rearrangement joins TRBV27 to TRBJ2-7; TCRdb calls TRBD1, which cannot be checked without DNA. CDR1 MNHEY and CDR2 SMNVEV come from the germline V gene (reference sequence). The CDR3 consists of 15 residues. CDR3: CASSFLADRSYEQYF.

This rearrangement joins TRBV6-1 to TRBJ2-7; TCRdb's D call, TRBD2, is unchecked because there is no DNA. Germline V gene data show CDR1 as MNHNS and CDR2 as SASEGT. The length of the CDR3 is 14 residues. The CDR3 sequence is CASSAGGPREEQYF.